This T cell receptor (beta chain) was observed in a study of Graves' ophthalmopathy and Graves' hyperthyroidism. Amplified material comprised TCR beta CDR3 regions derived from RNA transcripts. HTBI-primed first-round RT-PCR preceded second-round multiplex PCR. TCRdb reprocessed the multiplex PCR reads via MiXCR and lists one record per CDR3 protein. The sample lists about 200,000 distinct CDR3 sequences, around 28% occurring once. CDR1 is SNHLY, CDR2 FYNNEI, per germline. The V gene lost 2 bases and the J gene lost 8 bases, with 10 bases spanning the gap. The CDR3 sequence is 13 residues long. This clonotype was found many times.

Sequenced material: peripheral blood. The chain employs TRBV2 and TRBJ2-4; D is possibly TRBD2 (6 bases). The TCR originated in a man aged 50-59 years with Graves' ophthalmopathy. CDR3 amino acids: CASSELPGDIQYF. The CDR3 DNA follows: TGTGCCAGCAGTGAACTCCCGGGAGACATTCAGTACTTC.